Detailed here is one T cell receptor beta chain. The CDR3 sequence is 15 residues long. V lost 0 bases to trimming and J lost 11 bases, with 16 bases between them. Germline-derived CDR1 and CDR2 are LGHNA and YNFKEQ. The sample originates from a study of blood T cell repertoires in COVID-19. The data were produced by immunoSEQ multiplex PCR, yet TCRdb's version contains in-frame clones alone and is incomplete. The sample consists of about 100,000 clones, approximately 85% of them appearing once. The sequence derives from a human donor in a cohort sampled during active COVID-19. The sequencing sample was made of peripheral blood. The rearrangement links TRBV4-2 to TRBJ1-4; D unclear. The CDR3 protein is CASSQDWARQDKLFF. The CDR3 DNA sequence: TGTGCCAGCAGCCAAGACTGGGCACGCCAAGACAAACTGTTTTTT.